The 26 T cell receptor beta chains in this list originate from one sample, sequenced in a study of T-cell reconstitution after alpha-beta-depleted transplantation in children. Unique molecular identifiers were incorporated into the prepared TCRbeta library. MiXCR was run by TCRdb on the PCR reads, yielding one entry per CDR3 protein. The table includes about 980,000 distinct CDR3 sequences, 25% to 35% detected once. The source material was PBMCs, mostly from graft donor cells, sampled 360 days after TCRalphabeta/CD19-depleted stem cell transplant. Every receptor here comes from a boy under two years old who had a stem cell transplant for SCID, so the T cells may come from the graft donor.

This clonotype was detected only a few times. V and J are TRBV5-1 and TRBJ1-1; TRBD1 is a possible D gene (5 bases). The V gene lost 0 bases and the J gene lost 6 bases, with 15 bases spanning the gap. CDR1 and CDR2 from the germline V gene are SGHRS and YFSETQ. This CDR3 is 15 amino acids long. CDR3 sequence: CASSLDRGWTSEAFF. The CDR3 coding sequence is TGCGCCAGCAGCTTGGACCGGGGCTGGACCTCTGAAGCTTTCTTT.

This chain uses TRBV6-1 with TRBJ2-7, with 9 bases matching TRBD1. V shed 8 bases and J 4 bases; nucleotides not matched to a gene: 6. From germline, CDR1 is MNHNS and CDR2 SASEGT. The CDR3 runs to 13 residues. CDR3 DNA: TGTGCCAGCGGGACAGGGATTTGGTACGAGCAGTACTTC. It translates to CASGTGIWYEQYF.

This CDR3 reads CASSHRTGFTDTQYF. The CDR3, as DNA: TGTGCCAGCAGCCATCGTACGGGATTCACAGATACGCAGTATTTT. The gene calls are TRBV6-1 and TRBJ2-3, with D tentatively TRBD2 (5 bases). Germline V gives CDR1 MNHNS, CDR2 SASEGT. Trimming took 6 bases from V and 2 from J, leaving 15 bases between them. The CDR3 loop spans 15 amino acids.

The CDR3 bases are TGTGCCAGCAGTTTCGGCAGGGCTTTTCCACAAGAGACCCAGTACTTC. Translation gives CASSFGRAFPQETQYF. V gene TRBV12-3 or TRBV12-4 combines with J gene TRBJ2-5; tentative D call: TRBD1 (5 bases). Trimming stripped 3 bases from V and 2 bases from J, with 16 bases between. CDR3 length: 16 amino acids.

This sequence joins TRBV6-2 or TRBV6-3 and TRBJ2-7, with TRBD2 matching over 8 bases. J gave up 4 bases and V 0 bases, and 11 bases lay outside the gene matches. The CDR3 extends over 17 amino acids. From germline, CDR1 is MNHEY and CDR2 SVGEGT. CDR3 residues: CASSYSKGAGAPYEQYF. DNA for the CDR3: TGTGCCAGCAGTTACTCGAAGGGAGCGGGGGCACCTTACGAGCAGTACTTC.

This chain joins TRBV12-3 or TRBV12-4 and TRBJ1-1; TRBD1 is a possible D gene (6 bases). The V and J ends lost 3 bases and 5 bases respectively, with 13 bases between them. The CDR3 sequence is 14 residues long. Here the CDR3 reads CASSFVGARTEAFF. The CDR3 DNA follows: TGTGCCAGCAGTTTTGTGGGGGCTAGGACTGAAGCTTTCTTT.

The V call is TRBV5-6, the J call TRBJ1-1, with D possibly matching TRBD1 (6 bases). V lost 4 bases and J 8 bases, leaving 18 bases between the germline ends. The CDR3 is made up of 14 amino acids. CDR1 is SGHDT and CDR2 is YYEEEE in the germline V gene. The DNA of the CDR3 is TGTGCCAGCAGCCAATACTCCAACAGGGACGAAGCTTTCTTT. Protein product: CASSQYSNRDEAFF.

The chain employs TRBV9 and TRBJ1-1; D unresolved. From germline, CDR1 is SGDLS and CDR2 YYNGEE. The CDR3 totals 15 residues. Trimming removed 0 bases from V and 5 bases from J, with 14 bases in between. The CDR3 nucleotides read TGTGCCAGCAGCGTAGACGATGGGAAGGGAACTGAAGCTTTCTTT. It is translated as CASSVDDGKGTEAFF.

The V gene is TRBV9, the J gene TRBJ2-3; 8 nucleotides agree with TRBD2. This CDR3 region has 17 residues. CDR1 and CDR2 from the germline V gene are SGDLS and YYNGEE. The ends lost 4 bases at V and 8 bases at J; junction bases unmatched: 18. CDR3 protein: CASSPTAGGRVGATQYF. The CDR3 DNA follows: TGTGCCAGCAGCCCCACGGCGGGGGGACGCGTTGGGGCTACGCAGTATTTT.

The CDR3 sequence is CASSQTGWSQPQHF. The CDR3, as DNA: TGTGCCAGCAGCCAAACGGGTTGGAGTCAGCCCCAGCATTTT. The chain employs TRBV12-3 or TRBV12-4 and TRBJ1-5; no firm D call. The V end was cut by 6 bases, the J end by 6 bases, with 15 bases between. The CDR3 is 14 amino acids.

This clonotype was detected ten times or more. V gene TRBV18 combines with J gene TRBJ2-1; the D gene could be TRBD1 or TRBD2 (5 bases each). V lost 4 bases and J 5 bases, leaving 12 bases between the germline ends. The V gene's germline CDR1 is KGHSH and CDR2 LQKENI. This CDR3 region has 14 residues. The CDR3 nucleotides read TGTGCCAGCTCACGTCGGGACGCCGACAATGAGCAGTTCTTC. It is translated as CASSRRDADNEQFF.

V is TRBV20-1 and J is TRBJ1-6; D call uncertain. CDR3 length: 15 residues. CDR1 and CDR2 from the germline V gene are DFQATT and SNEGSKA (reference sequence). Trimming cost V 1 base and J 9 bases, with 16 bases left between them. The DNA of the CDR3 is TGCAGTGCTAGAGGGTCAGGCAGGATGGGTTCACCCCTCCACTTT. This codes for CSARGSGRMGSPLHF.

This clonotype was seen many times. This chain links TRBV15 with TRBJ2-7; D gene uncertain. Germline assignment: CDR1 LNHNV and CDR2 YYDKDF (reference sequence). Trimming took off 0 bases at V and 3 bases at J, with 9 bases between the two ends. The CDR3 covers 14 residues. The CDR3 DNA reads as TGTGCCACCAGCAGAGACATCGATTTCTACGAGCAGTACTTC. Protein sequence: CATSRDIDFYEQYF. Full variable domain (outside the CDR3, taken from reference TRBV15 and TRBJ2-7): DAMVIQNPRYQVTQFGKPVTLSCSQTLNHNVMYWYQQKSSQAPKLLFHYYDKDFNNEADTPDNFQSRRPNTSFCFLDIRSPGLGDTAMYLCATSRDIDFYEQYFGPGTRLTVT.

CDR3 region: CASSFFLYSTPTDTQYF. The CDR3 nucleotides are TGTGCCAGCAGTTTTTTTCTATACTCAACCCCCACAGATACGCAGTATTTT. This sequence joins TRBV12-3 or TRBV12-4 and TRBJ2-3; D is ambiguous. V shed 3 bases and J shed 2 bases, with 18 bases lying between them. The CDR3 is 17 residues long.

This clonotype was seen once. This chain uses TRBV6-5 with TRBJ2-5; possibly TRBD1 or TRBD2 for D (6 bases each). Trimming removed 4 bases from V and 4 bases from J, with 13 bases in between. CDR1 MNHEY and CDR2 SVGAGI come from the germline V gene. This CDR3 has 14 residues. CDR3 sequence reads: CASSSGRGRETQYF. DNA of the CDR3: TGTGCCAGCAGTTCCGGTCGGGGGCGAGAGACCCAGTACTTC.

This clonotype has more than one count but fewer than ten. The chain recombines TRBV11-2 with TRBJ2-3; weak D call: TRBD1 (7 bases). CDR3 length: 15 amino acids. V was trimmed by 1 base and J by 4 bases, leaving 12 bases between them. The V gene's germline CDR1 is SGHAT and CDR2 FQNNGV. CDR3 region: CASSLGRGLSDTQYF. The DNA of the CDR3 is TGTGCCAGCAGCTTAGGGAGGGGGCTATCAGATACGCAGTATTTT.

This clonotype was found a few times. The chain employs TRBV7-2 and TRBJ2-7, with D perhaps TRBD1 (5 bases). CDR3 size: 16 residues. The V and J ends lost 1 base and 1 base respectively, with 14 bases between them. The germline gives CDR1 SGHTA, CDR2 FQGNSA. The CDR3 sequence: CASSLVWGEVSYEQYF. CDR3 sequence (DNA): TGTGCCAGCAGCTTAGTATGGGGCGAGGTGTCCTACGAGCAGTACTTC. Full variable domain (rest looked up from reference TRBV7-2 and TRBJ2-7): GAGVSQSPSNKVTEKGKDVELRCDPISGHTALYWYRQSLGQGLEFLIYFQGNSAPDKSGLPSDRFSAERTGGSVSTLTIQRTQQEDSAVYLCASSLVWGEVSYEQYFGPGTRLTVT.

This clonotype appeared a few times. The CDR3 region is CASSSQPGGTNTEAFF. In DNA, the CDR3 is TGTGCCAGCAGCTCCCAGCCCGGAGGAACGAACACTGAAGCTTTCTTT. The chain combines TRBV5-5 with TRBJ1-1, with no clear D. Trimming cost V 3 bases and J 1 base, with 16 bases left between them. Germline values: CDR1 SGHKS, CDR2 YYEKEE (reference sequence). The CDR3 contains 16 residues.

This clonotype was observed a few times. V and J are TRBV29-1 and TRBJ2-3; 8 nucleotides align to TRBD2. In germline, CDR1 is SQVTM, CDR2 ANQGSEA. The CDR3 has 15 residues. V dropped 6 bases and J dropped 0; count of bases not matched to a gene: 8. CDR3 residues: CSVSRERGSTDTQYF. The CDR3 DNA is TGCAGCGTCTCACGCGAGCGGGGGAGCACAGATACGCAGTATTTT.

This clonotype was observed many times. The chain employs TRBV3-1 and TRBJ1-6; 7 nucleotides agree with TRBD1. CDR1 and CDR2 from the germline V gene are LGHDT and YNNKEL (reference sequence). This CDR3 comprises 18 residues. V was clipped by 0 bases and J by 6 bases; unmatched bases: 11. CDR3 in DNA: TGTGCCAGCAGCCAAGAATGGACCGGGACAGAAGTTAATTCACCCCTCCACTTT. Translation gives CASSQEWTGTEVNSPLHF.

There are a few counts of this clonotype. Written as DNA, the CDR3 is TGTGCCAGCAGTTCCCGGACAGGGTACAGCGCTATGGTTCAGACCCAGTACTTC. Its translation: CASSSRTGYSAMVQTQYF. The rearrangement links TRBV12-3 or TRBV12-4 to TRBJ2-5, with TRBD1 identical over 8 bases. Trimming took 4 bases from V and 6 from J; bases not matched to a gene: 19. The CDR3 contains 18 residues.

This clonotype was seen a handful of times. V and J are TRBV5-1 and TRBJ1-1; D might be TRBD1 (6 bases). V lost 0 bases to trimming and J lost 4 bases, with 10 bases between them. The germline CDR1 and CDR2 sequences are SGHRS and YFSETQ. The CDR3 consists of 14 residues. In DNA form, the CDR3 reads TGCGCCAGCAGCTTGGGCAGGGGCCCCACTGAAGCTTTCTTT. It is translated as CASSLGRGPTEAFF. Complete variable domain (other parts from reference TRBV5-1 and TRBJ1-1): KAGVTQTPRYLIKTRGQQVTLSCSPISGHRSVSWYQQTPGQGLQFLFEYFSETQRNKGNFPGRFSGRQFSNSRSEMNVSTLELGDSALYLCASSLGRGPTEAFFGQGTRLTVV.

V usage is TRBV20-1 and J usage is TRBJ2-3, with a tentative D call TRBD2 (5 bases). Germline CDR1 DFQATT, CDR2 SNEGSKA (reference sequence). V gave up 3 bases and J gave up 1 base, with 20 bases separating them. CDR3 length equals 17 residues. The CDR3 here is CSARARGRGLRTDTQYF. In nucleotides, the CDR3 is TGCAGTGCTAGGGCACGCGGTCGGGGTCTTCGCACAGATACGCAGTATTTT.

This clonotype was counted only a few times. The chain links TRBV5-1 to TRBJ2-1, with 7 bases fitting TRBD2. Germline V lookup: CDR1 SGHRS, CDR2 YFSETQ. Trimming cost V 0 bases and J 5 bases; bases outside gene matches: 8. This CDR3 has 16 residues. In DNA form, the CDR3 reads TGCGCCAGCAGCTTGGCCCCGGGGGGTAGCCACAATGAGCAGTTCTTC. Residues: CASSLAPGGSHNEQFF.

The rearrangement links TRBV18 to TRBJ2-6, with 9 bases matching TRBD1. CDR1 is KGHSH and CDR2 is LQKENI in the germline V gene. This CDR3 is 17 amino acids long. Germline trimming cut 2 bases from V and 1 base from J; bases unmatched to any gene: 3. The CDR3 region is CASSPLQGASGANVLTF. In DNA, the CDR3 is TGTGCCAGCTCACCATTACAGGGGGCGTCTGGGGCCAACGTCCTGACTTTC.

The chain combines TRBV7-2 with TRBJ2-7, with TRBD1 identical over 7 bases. The CDR3 is 15 amino acids. Germline V gene lookup returns CDR1 SGHTA and CDR2 FQGNSA. J gave up 3 bases and V 4 bases, and 9 bases lay outside the gene matches. CDR3 sequence (DNA): TGTGCCAGCAGCTGGGTTCCAGGGGGATTCTACGAGCAGTACTTC. It encodes CASSWVPGGFYEQYF.